Given below is one T cell receptor (beta chain) in context. These data originate in a study of Graves' ophthalmopathy and Graves' hyperthyroidism. TCR beta CDR3 amplification used RNA transcripts. RT-PCR with HTBI primers came first, then second-round multiplex PCR. One entry per CDR3 protein results from TCRdb running MiXCR on the multiplex PCR reads. The data contain approximately 330,000 distinct CDR3 sequences, roughly 16% of them seen just once; the ten biggest clones take up approximately 13%. The CDR3 runs 13 residues. V was clipped by 6 bases and J by 3 bases; unmatched bases: 5. The germline V gene encodes CDR1 MNHNS and CDR2 SASEGT.

The clonotype was recovered from an adult man with Graves' ophthalmopathy. This chain uses TRBV6-1 with TRBJ2-7; TRBD2 matches at 7 bases. The sample consisted of peripheral blood. CDR3 amino acids: CASRGLGVYEQYF. The DNA of the CDR3 is TGTGCCAGCAGAGGACTAGGTGTCTACGAGCAGTACTTC.